What follows are 15 T cell receptor beta chains derived from one specimen sequenced in a study of T cell responses to AZD1222 COVID-19 vaccine. The method was immunoSEQ multiplex PCR; TCRdb's version includes in-frame clones alone and lacks a portion of them. The sample holds 95,000 or so clones, approximately 90% seen once. The sample consisted of peripheral blood, taken 28 days after the second AZD1222 dose. The source is an adult who received the AZD1222 COVID-19 vaccine.

This clone came up once. The J gene is TRBJ2-4, the V gene TRBV6-2 or TRBV6-3, with 7 bases that match TRBD1. The CDR3 runs to 13 residues. Germline CDR1 and CDR2: MNHEY and SVGEGT. V lost 4 bases, J lost 3 bases, and 0 bases stayed unmatched. In DNA form, the CDR3 reads TGTGCCAGCAGTTCAGGGGGCAAAAACATTCAGTACTTC. It translates to CASSSGGKNIQYF.

The chain carries TRBV6-2 or TRBV6-3 and TRBJ1-1; D remains unclear. CDR1 and CDR2 from the germline V gene are MNHEY and SVGEGT. The CDR3 is made up of 18 amino acids. V was trimmed by 0 bases and J by 1 base, leaving 18 bases between them. This CDR3 is CASSYSAIRRRSNTEAFF. The CDR3 DNA sequence: TGTGCCAGCAGTTACTCGGCCATACGAAGGCGTTCGAACACTGAAGCTTTCTTT.

Here the CDR3 reads CASDREETQYF. DNA of the CDR3: TGTGCCAGTGACAGGGAAGAGACCCAGTACTTC. The chain couples TRBV7-9 to TRBJ2-5; 7 bases line up with TRBD1. V was clipped by 9 bases and J by 3 bases; unmatched bases: 1. CDR1 is SEHNR and CDR2 is FQNEAQ in the germline V gene (reference sequence). This CDR3 is built from 11 residues.

This clone was seen a few times. The chain joins TRBV2 to TRBJ2-2; 8 positions agree with TRBD2. The CDR3 has 15 residues. In germline, CDR1 is SNHLY, CDR2 FYNNEI. V shed 7 bases, J shed 8 bases, and the junction held 12 bases outside the gene matches. CDR3 bases: TGTGCCAGCAAAAGAAGCGGGAGATTATCGGGGGAGCTGTTTTTT. It encodes CASKRSGRLSGELFF.

V usage is TRBV5-6 and J usage is TRBJ1-1, with D possibly matching TRBD1 (6 bases). CDR1 is SGHDT and CDR2 is YYEEEE in the germline V gene. V shed 0 bases and J shed 3 bases, with 9 bases lying between them. The CDR3 is 14 amino acids. The CDR3 nucleotides are TGTGCCAGCAGCTTGGCTGGGGGCTACACTGAAGCTTTCTTT. Amino acid sequence: CASSLAGGYTEAFF.

The J gene is TRBJ2-1, the V gene TRBV18; a possible D gene is TRBD2 (5 bases). Trimming left V 2 bases short and J 4 bases short, with 12 bases between. The V gene's germline CDR1 is KGHSH and CDR2 LQKENI. The CDR3 covers 15 residues. CDR3 sequence: CASSPSTRLYNEQFF. The CDR3 DNA follows: TGTGCCAGCTCACCAAGCACTAGACTATACAATGAGCAGTTCTTC.

V is TRBV2 and J is TRBJ2-2, with a weak D call TRBD2 (5 bases). V was trimmed by 5 bases and J by 6 bases, leaving 16 bases between them. The length of the CDR3 is 15 residues. Germline-derived CDR1 and CDR2 are SNHLY and FYNNEI. CDR3 nucleotides: TGTGCCAGCAGTTTCGCCTCAGCCGGGGCCGGGGAGCTGTTTTTT. It codes for CASSFASAGAGELFF.

This sequence joins TRBV6-4 and TRBJ2-1; 10 bases map to TRBD2. The junction had 9 bases not matched to a gene; V was cut back by 8 bases and J by 8 bases. The CDR3 is made up of 14 amino acids. Germline V gene data show CDR1 as MRHNA and CDR2 as SNTAGT. The CDR3 sequence: CASAPAGGLHEQFF. The CDR3 DNA sequence: TGTGCCAGCGCCCCAGCGGGAGGGCTTCATGAGCAGTTCTTC.

The sample holds one count of this clone. The chain recombines TRBV6-2 or TRBV6-3 with TRBJ1-5; maybe TRBD1 (5 bases). This CDR3 has 14 amino acids. V dropped 7 bases and J dropped 0 bases, with 10 bases sitting between them. Germline-derived CDR1 and CDR2 are MNHEY and SVGEGT. CDR3 nucleotides: TGTGCCAGCACCCCGGGGCTTAGCAATCAGCCCCAGCATTTT. Protein product: CASTPGLSNQPQHF.

The rearrangement uses TRBV7-9 and TRBJ2-2, with D unclear. Germline values: CDR1 SEHNR, CDR2 FQNEAQ (reference sequence). The germline V and J ends were trimmed by 5 bases and 6 bases, with 7 bases remaining between them. This CDR3 is 12 amino acids long. The CDR3 sequence: CASSPVAGELFF. CDR3 sequence (DNA): TGTGCCAGCAGCCCCGTGGCCGGGGAGCTGTTTTTT.

The chain joins TRBV19 to TRBJ1-5; TRBD1 matches 10 bases. The germline V gene has CDR1 LNHDA and CDR2 SQIVND (reference sequence). The CDR3 totals 13 residues. After removal of 10 bases from V and 6 bases from J, the junction contained 6 bases not matched to a gene. The DNA of the CDR3 is TGTGCCACTGGACAGGGGGTTTCTCAGCCCCAGCATTTT. It translates to CATGQGVSQPQHF.

This chain links TRBV18 with TRBJ2-7, with 15 positions matching TRBD2. V lost 1 base and J lost 5; bases outside the gene matches: 6. Germline V gene sequence: CDR1 KGHSH, CDR2 LQKENI. The CDR3 has 17 amino acids. CDR3: CASSPRGLAGGRHEQYF. The CDR3 DNA is TGTGCCAGCTCACCACGGGGACTAGCGGGAGGTCGGCACGAGCAGTACTTC.

The gene calls are TRBV10-2 and TRBJ2-7; no clear D gene. The CDR3 is made up of 12 amino acids. CDR1 is WSHSY, CDR2 SAAADI, per germline. The ends were cut back, 3 bases at V and 3 bases at J, with 6 bases in the middle. In DNA, the CDR3 is TGCGCCAGCAGTGAATGGGGCTACGAGCAGTACTTC. Residues: CASSEWGYEQYF.

The chain uses TRBV4-2 and TRBJ2-5; possibly TRBD2 for D (6 bases). Germline values: CDR1 LGHNA, CDR2 YNFKEQ. The CDR3 runs 16 residues. The V and J ends lost 0 bases and 2 bases respectively, with 13 bases between them. The CDR3 region has the DNA TGTGCCAGCAGCCAAGATGGAGGGCCGGAACAAGAGACCCAGTACTTC. Translated: CASSQDGGPEQETQYF.

The chain recombines TRBV2 with TRBJ1-6; no reliable D call. Germline loops: CDR1 SNHLY, CDR2 FYNNEI. The V end lost 6 bases, the J end lost 2 bases, and 14 bases lay between the germline ends. CDR3 length: 16 residues. CDR3 nucleotide sequence: TGTGCCAGCAGCGCCTCGATACGACCCTATAATTCACCCCTCCACTTT. It is translated as CASSASIRPYNSPLHF.